This entry lists 6 T cell receptor beta chains sequenced from one sample in a study of OX40 agonist ivuxolimab in advanced cancers. Profiled with immunoSEQ multiplex PCR; TCRdb holds only in-frame clones, not every one. The sample lists around 35,000 clones, about 88% occurring once. Here the sequenced sample was CD4+ or CD8+ T cells sorted from blood, taken in a trial of the OX40 agonist ivuxolimab. The receptors originated from an adult with an advanced solid tumor such as melanoma, head and neck, liver or kidney cancer.

The chain uses TRBV2 and TRBJ2-7; perhaps D is TRBD1 or TRBD2 (5 bases each). The CDR3 is made up of 11 amino acids. Germline-derived CDR1 and CDR2 are SNHLY and FYNNEI. V was pared by 6 bases and J by 7 bases, with 10 bases between. Here the CDR3 reads CASRIEGEQYF. Here the CDR3 DNA reads TGTGCCAGCAGGATAGAGGGGGAGCAGTACTTC.

The chain joins TRBV7-8 to TRBJ2-1; no clear D. Germline CDR1 SGHVS, CDR2 FQNEAQ. The CDR3 spans 12 residues. Trimming removed 3 bases at V and 7 bases at J, with 7 bases between. CDR3 DNA: TGTGCCAGCAGCTTCCTAGTTAATGAGCAGTTCTTC. Protein sequence: CASSFLVNEQFF.

The V call is TRBV18, the J call TRBJ2-5; 11 nucleotides align to TRBD1. This CDR3 is built from 16 residues. Looked up from germline, CDR1 is KGHSH and CDR2 is LQKENI. V gave up 1 base and J gave up 6 bases; unmatched junction bases: 7. The CDR3 sequence is CASSPRGQGGKKTQYF. For the CDR3, the DNA is TGTGCCAGCTCACCACGGGGACAGGGGGGAAAAAAGACCCAGTACTTC.

This clone showed up just a few times. The genes are TRBV10-3 and TRBJ1-5; D not certain. Germline V CDR1 and CDR2: ENHRY, SYGVKD. The ends were cut back, 0 bases at V and 1 base at J, with 7 bases in the middle. This CDR3 is 15 amino acids long. The chain's CDR3 is CAISESSRSNQPQHF. In DNA, the CDR3 is TGTGCCATCAGTGAGTCATCCAGGAGCAATCAGCCCCAGCATTTT.

The rearrangement joins TRBV15 to TRBJ2-4; 10 nucleotides line up with TRBD2. V shed 0 bases, J shed 8 bases, and the junction held 1 base outside the gene matches. This CDR3 is built from 14 residues. Germline CDR1 LNHNV, CDR2 YYDKDF (reference sequence). This CDR3 reads CATSRDGLADIQYF. The DNA for the CDR3 is TGTGCCACCAGCAGAGATGGACTAGCGGACATTCAGTACTTC.

The V call is TRBV5-1, the J call TRBJ1-1; D remains unclear. Looked up from germline, CDR1 is SGHRS and CDR2 is YFSETQ. With 1 base removed from V and 6 bases from J, the gap between germline ends came to 13 bases. The CDR3 sequence is 14 residues long. For the CDR3, the DNA is TGCGCCAGCAGCTTGCCGGGGTCAGAGCCTGAAGCTTTCTTT. Protein sequence: CASSLPGSEPEAFF.